A single sample is the source of the 20 T cell receptor beta chains below, sequenced in a study of T cell responses to AZD1222 COVID-19 vaccine. Clones were read by immunoSEQ multiplex PCR, and TCRdb kept only the in-frame ones, dropping some. The table lists around 140,000 clones, 65% to 90% of them singletons. The starting material was peripheral blood, obtained 28 days after the second dose of the MenACWY control vaccine. All receptors come from an adult who received the MenACWY meningococcal vaccine as a control.

This chain connects TRBV11-3 to TRBJ2-5; tentative D call: TRBD2 (5 bases). Trimming removed 8 bases from V and 4 bases from J, with 23 bases in between. In germline, CDR1 is SGHNT, CDR2 YENEEA. The CDR3 runs 16 residues. DNA for the CDR3: TGTGCCAGCTGCTCTGCGGGCCGACGGGTTGGAGAGACCCAGTACTTC. Translated: CASCSAGRRVGETQYF.

The rearrangement links TRBV11-3 to TRBJ2-1; 8 bases line up with TRBD2. Per germline, CDR1 SGHNT and CDR2 YENEEA. With V trimmed by 4 bases and J by 4 bases, 6 bases remained unmatched. CDR3 length: 15 residues. CDR3 loop: CASSSLAGTYNEQFF. The CDR3 DNA follows: TGTGCCAGCAGCTCCTTAGCGGGAACATACAATGAGCAGTTCTTC.

The table lists this clone with a count of one. The chain employs TRBV7-8 and TRBJ2-7; 11 bases match TRBD2. Germline V lookup: CDR1 SGHVS, CDR2 FQNEAQ. There are 15 residues in the CDR3. Germline trimming cut 3 bases from V and 3 bases from J; bases unmatched to any gene: 4. CDR3 amino acids: CASSFAGTSGYEQYF. DNA for the CDR3: TGTGCCAGCAGCTTCGCCGGGACTAGCGGCTACGAGCAGTACTTC.

The rearrangement joins TRBV9 to TRBJ1-1; D is unclear. V dropped 2 bases and J dropped 0 bases, with 11 bases sitting between them. CDR1 is SGDLS and CDR2 is YYNGEE in the germline V gene. This CDR3 has 15 residues. CDR3 nucleotide sequence: TGTGCCAGCAGCGTCTCGGCGGGAATGAACACTGAAGCTTTCTTT. Translation gives CASSVSAGMNTEAFF.

The count of this clone is one. The rearrangement uses TRBV27 and TRBJ2-2; 7 bases match TRBD2. J lost 6 bases, V lost 7 bases, and 5 bases had no gene match. There are 13 residues in the CDR3. Germline-derived CDR1 and CDR2 are MNHEY and SMNVEV (reference sequence). CDR3 in amino acids: CASKGRAAGELFF. CDR3 coding DNA: TGTGCCAGCAAAGGGAGGGCGGCCGGGGAGCTGTTTTTT.

The J gene is TRBJ2-3, the V gene TRBV7-2; TRBD1 aligns across 10 bases. After removal of 2 bases from V and 4 bases from J, the junction contained 3 bases not matched to a gene. The CDR3 sequence is 15 residues long. Per germline, CDR1 SGHTA and CDR2 FQGNSA. The CDR3: CASSLQTGGSDTQYF. The CDR3 DNA follows: TGTGCCAGCAGCTTACAGACAGGGGGCTCAGATACGCAGTATTTT.

The V call is TRBV7-6, the J call TRBJ2-7; 7 bases agree with TRBD1. Trimming removed 1 base from V and 2 bases from J; junction bases left unmatched: 5. This CDR3 has 15 residues. CDR1 is SGHVS, CDR2 FNYEAQ, per germline. The CDR3 bases are TGTGCCAGCAGCTTAGTTGGGACAGCACCCTACGAGCAGTACTTC. Translating it yields CASSLVGTAPYEQYF.

The chain combines TRBV27 with TRBJ2-7; a weak D match, TRBD2 (5 bases). V gave up 6 bases and J gave up 1 base, with 10 bases separating them. The germline V gene encodes CDR1 MNHEY and CDR2 SMNVEV (reference sequence). The CDR3 runs 13 residues. The CDR3 nucleotides read TGTGCCAGCAGGAGGGCATGGTCCTACGAGCAGTACTTC. Its protein product is CASRRAWSYEQYF.

This chain uses TRBV7-2 with TRBJ1-2; the D is unclear. In germline, CDR1 is SGHTA, CDR2 FQGNSA. CDR3 length equals 14 residues. V was trimmed by 2 bases and J by 6 bases, leaving 13 bases between them. The DNA for the CDR3 is TGTGCCAGCAGCTTATCAACCCGGGATCATGGCTACACCTTC. Translated, it gives CASSLSTRDHGYTF.

The CDR3 nucleotides are TGTGCCAGCAGCTTACAGGGGGCCTACGAGCAGTACGTC. It specifies CASSLQGAYEQYV. V and J are TRBV7-8 and TRBJ2-7; the match to TRBD1 covers 7 bases. V trimming: 2 bases; J trimming: 2 bases; junction bases outside the gene matches: 0. This CDR3 is built from 13 residues. CDR1 and CDR2 (germline): SGHVS, FQNEAQ.

This sequence joins TRBV10-3 and TRBJ2-1, with 9 nucleotides matching TRBD1. Trimming cost V 6 bases and J 7 bases; bases outside gene matches: 13. The germline V gene has CDR1 ENHRY and CDR2 SYGVKD. The CDR3 length is 16 residues. This CDR3 is CAIRSYTGTGRNEQFF. CDR3 coding DNA: TGTGCCATCAGGAGTTACACCGGGACAGGGAGGAATGAGCAGTTCTTC.

V gene TRBV5-1 combines with J gene TRBJ2-3; TRBD1 agrees at 8 bases. CDR3 length: 16 amino acids. Germline V gene lookup returns CDR1 SGHRS and CDR2 YFSETQ. V lost 4 bases to trimming and J lost 1 base; unmatched junction nucleotides: 8. CDR3 DNA: TGCGCCAGCAGCGCCGGACAGGGATGGGGCACAGATACGCAGTATTTT. Protein: CASSAGQGWGTDTQYF.

The chain employs TRBV4-2 and TRBJ2-2, with 7 nucleotides matching TRBD1. Germline lookup yields CDR1 LGHNA and CDR2 YNFKEQ. V dropped 1 base and J dropped 2; count of bases not matched to a gene: 10. The CDR3 is made up of 18 amino acids. DNA for the CDR3: TGTGCCAGCAGCCAAGCCCGACAGGGTACGGCTAACACCGGGGAGCTGTTTTTT. This gives the protein CASSQARQGTANTGELFF.

The chain couples TRBV12-3 or TRBV12-4 to TRBJ2-7; D remains unclear. The germline V and J ends were trimmed by 2 bases and 7 bases, with 12 bases remaining between them. There are 13 residues in the CDR3. The CDR3 DNA reads TGTGCCAGCAGTTTAACCGCTCGAGTGGAGCAGTACTTC. Protein: CASSLTARVEQYF.

The chain uses TRBV19 and TRBJ2-3, with D possibly matching TRBD2 (6 bases). This CDR3 is built from 16 residues. V lost 7 bases and J lost 0, with 17 bases in between. Germline-derived CDR1 and CDR2 are LNHDA and SQIVND (reference sequence). CDR3 sequence (DNA): TGTGCCAGTACCCGAGATTCGGGGACTAGCACAGATACGCAGTATTTT. It encodes CASTRDSGTSTDTQYF. Supplemented by reference TRBV19 and TRBJ2-3, the full variable domain reads DGGITQSPKYLFRKEGQNVTLSCEQNLNHDAMYWYRQDPGQGLRLIYYSQIVNDFQKGDIAEGYSVSREKKESFPLTVTSAQKNPTAFYLCASTRDSGTSTDTQYFGPGTRLTVL.

V and J are TRBV29-1 and TRBJ2-3, with D unclear. The CDR3 runs 11 residues. Germline CDR1 is SQVTM and CDR2 is ANQGSEA. Trimming pared 6 bases from V and 6 bases from J, leaving 10 bases between. CDR3 loop: CSVPTWDTQYF. The CDR3 DNA reads as TGCAGCGTCCCTACTTGGGATACGCAGTATTTT.

The chain couples TRBV19 to TRBJ2-2; D is uncertain. Trimming took 6 bases from V and 2 from J, leaving 7 bases between them. Germline lookup yields CDR1 LNHDA and CDR2 SQIVND (reference sequence). The CDR3 covers 13 residues. The CDR3 sequence: CASSTVNTGELFF. CDR3 DNA: TGTGCCAGTAGCACGGTCAACACCGGGGAGCTGTTTTTT. Full variable domain (outside the CDR3, taken from reference TRBV19 and TRBJ2-2): DGGITQSPKYLFRKEGQNVTLSCEQNLNHDAMYWYRQDPGQGLRLIYYSQIVNDFQKGDIAEGYSVSREKKESFPLTVTSAQKNPTAFYLCASSTVNTGELFFGEGSRLTVL.

The chain links TRBV7-2 to TRBJ2-1, with 12 bases lining up with TRBD2. Unmatched junction bases numbered 7, after V lost 2 bases and J lost 8 bases. The CDR3 length is 16 residues. Germline V lookup: CDR1 SGHTA, CDR2 FQGNSA. The CDR3 region is CASSLSGTSGYHEQFF. The DNA for the CDR3 is TGTGCCAGCAGCTTATCCGGGACTAGCGGGTACCATGAGCAGTTCTTC.

The chain combines TRBV7-9 with TRBJ1-5; D gene ambiguous. CDR3 size: 16 residues. Trimming cost V 5 bases and J 0 bases, with 14 bases left between them. The germline V gene has CDR1 SEHNR and CDR2 FQNEAQ (reference sequence). The CDR3 DNA sequence: TGTGCCAGCAGCCCCGGGCGACCCACTAGCAATCAGCCCCAGCATTTT. It encodes CASSPGRPTSNQPQHF.

The chain links TRBV27 to TRBJ1-1, with 9 bases that match TRBD1. Losses at the gene ends were 4 bases for V and 4 bases for J; bases not matched to a gene: 13. Germline V CDR1 and CDR2: MNHEY, SMNVEV (reference sequence). The CDR3 is 17 residues long. The CDR3 region has the DNA TGTGCCAGCAGTTCCCCCCCCGGGACAGGGAGAGGCACTGAAGCTTTCTTT. Its protein is CASSSPPGTGRGTEAFF.